This TCR beta chain appears in the sequencing data of a study of cytomegalovirus exposure and HLA in healthy donors. Findings and limits, study-wide: The authors assumed roughly uniform sequencing depth across donors for presence/absence analyses. Later work showed greater clonal expansion in HLA-associated TCR beta chains than in equally common others.

Germline CDR1 is MDHEN and CDR2 is SYDVKM. V was cut by 5 bases and J by 1 base, with 15 bases left in between. This CDR3 is built from 15 residues. About this clone itself: Its specificity is unknown.

PCR was performed using 60 Vbeta and 13 Jbeta primers. Only in-frame clones appear in the TCRdb table, and some are missing; sequencing was by immunoSEQ multiplex PCR. The table for this sample gives 100,000 to 150,000 clones. The V and J genes are TRBV28 and TRBJ2-7; TRBD2 is a possible D gene (6 bases). This TCR was sampled from a woman aged 40 to 49 in good health and CMV-seronegative. Sequences were obtained from PBMCs. Here the CDR3 DNA reads TGTGCCAGCAGTCCAGGGAGGACGGCTTCCTACGAGCAGTACGTC. It yields the protein CASSPGRTASYEQYV.